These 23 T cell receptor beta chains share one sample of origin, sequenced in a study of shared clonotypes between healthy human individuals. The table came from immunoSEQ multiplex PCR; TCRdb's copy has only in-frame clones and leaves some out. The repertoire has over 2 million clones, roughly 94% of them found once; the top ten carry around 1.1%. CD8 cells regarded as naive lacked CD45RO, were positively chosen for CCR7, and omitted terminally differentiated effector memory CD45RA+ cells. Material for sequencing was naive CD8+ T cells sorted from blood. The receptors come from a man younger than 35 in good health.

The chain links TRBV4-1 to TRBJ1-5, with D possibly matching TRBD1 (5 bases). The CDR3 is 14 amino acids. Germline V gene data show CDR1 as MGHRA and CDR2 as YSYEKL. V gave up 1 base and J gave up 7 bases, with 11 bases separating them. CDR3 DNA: TGCGCCAGCAGCCAAGCGCGGGACCCCCAGCCCCAGCATTTT. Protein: CASSQARDPQPQHF.

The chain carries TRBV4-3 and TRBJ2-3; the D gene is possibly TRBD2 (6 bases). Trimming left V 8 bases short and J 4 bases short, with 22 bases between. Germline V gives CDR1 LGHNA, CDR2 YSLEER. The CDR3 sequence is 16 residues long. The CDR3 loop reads CASGSGGTWGPDTQYF. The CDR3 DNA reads TGCGCCAGCGGATCGGGTGGGACTTGGGGTCCAGATACGCAGTATTTT.

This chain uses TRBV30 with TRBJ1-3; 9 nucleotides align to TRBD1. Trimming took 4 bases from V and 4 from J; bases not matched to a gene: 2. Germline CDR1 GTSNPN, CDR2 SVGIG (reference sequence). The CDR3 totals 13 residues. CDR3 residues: CAWNRGLGNTIYF. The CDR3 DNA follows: TGTGCCTGGAACAGGGGGCTCGGAAACACCATATATTTT.

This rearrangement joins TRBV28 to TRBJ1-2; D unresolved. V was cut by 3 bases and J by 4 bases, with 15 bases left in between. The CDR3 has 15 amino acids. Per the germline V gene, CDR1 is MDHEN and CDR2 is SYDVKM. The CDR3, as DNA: TGTGCCAGCAGTTTCCAGCCGGAAATATCCTATGGCTACACCTTC. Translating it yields CASSFQPEISYGYTF.

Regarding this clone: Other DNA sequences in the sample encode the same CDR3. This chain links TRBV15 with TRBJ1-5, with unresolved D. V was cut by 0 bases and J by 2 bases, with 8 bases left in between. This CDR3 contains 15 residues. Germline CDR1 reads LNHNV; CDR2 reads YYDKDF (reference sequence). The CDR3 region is CATSRDLGGNQPQHF. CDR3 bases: TGTGCCACCAGCAGAGATCTTGGAGGCAATCAGCCCCAGCATTTT.

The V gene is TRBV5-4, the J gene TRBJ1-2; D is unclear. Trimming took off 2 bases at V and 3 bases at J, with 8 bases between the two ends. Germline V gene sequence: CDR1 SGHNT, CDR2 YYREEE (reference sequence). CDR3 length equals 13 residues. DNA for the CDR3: TGTGCCAGCAGCTTCGGATCCGACTATGGCTACACCTTC. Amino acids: CASSFGSDYGYTF.

CDR3 residues: CASSLNSPTDTQYF. The CDR3 coding sequence is TGTGCCAGCAGTTTGAACAGCCCCACAGATACGCAGTATTTT. The chain joins TRBV27 to TRBJ2-3; D remains unclear. Per germline, CDR1 MNHEY and CDR2 SMNVEV (reference sequence). Trimming pared 3 bases from V and 2 bases from J, leaving 9 bases between. This CDR3 comprises 14 residues.

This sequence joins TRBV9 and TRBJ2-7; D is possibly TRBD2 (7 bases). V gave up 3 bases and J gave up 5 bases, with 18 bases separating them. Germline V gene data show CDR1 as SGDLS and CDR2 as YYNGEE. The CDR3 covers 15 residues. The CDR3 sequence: CASSAGGLLGDEQYF. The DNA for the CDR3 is TGTGCCAGCAGCGCCGGGGGGCTTTTGGGCGACGAGCAGTACTTC.

The CDR3 loop reads CASSADFFNEQFF. For the CDR3, the DNA is TGTGCCAGCAGCGCCGACTTTTTCAATGAGCAGTTCTTC. The chain employs TRBV27 and TRBJ2-1; unclear D gene. The CDR3 has 13 residues. The V and J ends lost 6 bases and 6 bases respectively, with 12 bases between them. Germline values: CDR1 MNHEY, CDR2 SMNVEV (reference sequence).

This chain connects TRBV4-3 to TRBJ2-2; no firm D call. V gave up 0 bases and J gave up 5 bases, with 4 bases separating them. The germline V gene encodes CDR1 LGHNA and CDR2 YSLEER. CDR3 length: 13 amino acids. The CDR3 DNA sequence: TGCGCCAGCAGCCAAGATCAGACCGGGGAGCTGTTTTTT. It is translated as CASSQDQTGELFF.

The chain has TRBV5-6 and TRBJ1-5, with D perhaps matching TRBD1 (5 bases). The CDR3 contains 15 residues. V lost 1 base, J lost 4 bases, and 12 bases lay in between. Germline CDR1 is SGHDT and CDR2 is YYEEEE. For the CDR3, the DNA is TGTGCCAGCAGCTTGTATCGACAGATAAATCAGCCCCAGCATTTT. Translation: CASSLYRQINQPQHF.

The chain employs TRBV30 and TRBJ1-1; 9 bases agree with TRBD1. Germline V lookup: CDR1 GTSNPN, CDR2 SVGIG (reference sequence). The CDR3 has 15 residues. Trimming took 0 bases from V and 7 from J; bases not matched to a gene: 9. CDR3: CAWSVRGQGNREAFF. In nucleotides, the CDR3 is TGTGCCTGGAGTGTACGAGGACAGGGGAACCGTGAAGCTTTCTTT.

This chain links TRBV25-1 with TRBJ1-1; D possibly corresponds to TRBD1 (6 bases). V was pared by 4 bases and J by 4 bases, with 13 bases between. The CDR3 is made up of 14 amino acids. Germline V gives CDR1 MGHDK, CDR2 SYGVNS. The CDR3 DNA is TGTGCCAGCAGTGTTGGGGGGGCGGGCACTGAAGCTTTCTTT. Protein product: CASSVGGAGTEAFF.

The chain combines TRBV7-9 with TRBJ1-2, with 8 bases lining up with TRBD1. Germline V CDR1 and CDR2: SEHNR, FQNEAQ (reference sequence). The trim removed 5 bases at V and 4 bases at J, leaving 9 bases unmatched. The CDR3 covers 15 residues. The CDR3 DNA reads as TGTGCCAGCAGCCTGCCGGGACAGGATTTCTATGGCTACACCTTC. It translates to CASSLPGQDFYGYTF.

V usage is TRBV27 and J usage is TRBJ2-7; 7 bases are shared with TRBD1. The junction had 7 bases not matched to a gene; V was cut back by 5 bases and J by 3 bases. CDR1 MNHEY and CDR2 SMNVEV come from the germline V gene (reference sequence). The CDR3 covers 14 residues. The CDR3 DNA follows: TGTGCCAGCAGTCGGCAGGGGGTAAACTACGAGCAGTACTTC. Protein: CASSRQGVNYEQYF.

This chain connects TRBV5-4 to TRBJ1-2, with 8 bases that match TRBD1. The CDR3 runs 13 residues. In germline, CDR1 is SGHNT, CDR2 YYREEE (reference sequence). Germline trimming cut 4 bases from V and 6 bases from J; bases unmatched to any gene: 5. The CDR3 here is CASSPTGGDGYTF. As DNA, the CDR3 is TGTGCCAGCAGCCCCACAGGGGGGGATGGCTACACCTTC.

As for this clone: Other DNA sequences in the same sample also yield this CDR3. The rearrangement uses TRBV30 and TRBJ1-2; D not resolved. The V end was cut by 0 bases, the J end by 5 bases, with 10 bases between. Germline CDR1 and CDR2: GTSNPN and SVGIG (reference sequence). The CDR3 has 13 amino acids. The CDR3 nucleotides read TGTGCCTGGAGTGTGGGATTTGGGTATGGCTACACCTTC. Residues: CAWSVGFGYGYTF. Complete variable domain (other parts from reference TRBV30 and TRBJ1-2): SQTIHQWPATLVQPVGSPLSLECTVEGTSNPNLYWYRQAAGRGLQLLFYSVGIGQISSEVPQNLSASRPQDRQFILSSKKLLLSDSGFYLCAWSVGFGYGYTFGSGTRLTVV.

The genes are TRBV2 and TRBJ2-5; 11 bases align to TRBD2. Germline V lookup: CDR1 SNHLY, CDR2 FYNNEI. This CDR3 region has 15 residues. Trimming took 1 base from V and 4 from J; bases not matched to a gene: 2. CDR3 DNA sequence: TGTGCCAGCAGTGAAGAGGGACTAGCGGCAGAGACCCAGTACTTC. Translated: CASSEEGLAAETQYF. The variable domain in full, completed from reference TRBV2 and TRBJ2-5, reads EPEVTQTPSHQVTQMGQEVILRCVPISNHLYFYWYRQILGQKVEFLVSFYNNEISEKSEIFDDQFSVERPDGSNFTLKIRSTKLEDSAMYFCASSEEGLAAETQYFGPGTRLLVL.

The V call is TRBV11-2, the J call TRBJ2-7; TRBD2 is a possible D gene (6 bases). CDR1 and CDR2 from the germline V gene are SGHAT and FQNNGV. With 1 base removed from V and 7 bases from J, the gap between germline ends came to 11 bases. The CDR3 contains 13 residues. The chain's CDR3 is CASSLAGLNEQYF. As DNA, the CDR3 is TGTGCCAGCAGCTTAGCGGGACTCAATGAGCAGTACTTC.

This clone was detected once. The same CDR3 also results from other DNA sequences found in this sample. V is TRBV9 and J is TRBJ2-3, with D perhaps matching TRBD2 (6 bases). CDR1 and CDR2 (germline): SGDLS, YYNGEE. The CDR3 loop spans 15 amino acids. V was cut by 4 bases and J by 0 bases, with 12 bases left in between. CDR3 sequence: CASSPGGASTDTQYF. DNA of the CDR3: TGTGCCAGCAGCCCCGGGGGTGCTAGCACAGATACGCAGTATTTT. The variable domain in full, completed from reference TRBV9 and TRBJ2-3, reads DSGVTQTPKHLITATGQRVTLRCSPRSGDLSVYWYQQSLDQGLQFLIQYYNGEERAKGNILERFSAQQFPDLHSELNLSSLELGDSALYFCASSPGGASTDTQYFGPGTRLTVL.

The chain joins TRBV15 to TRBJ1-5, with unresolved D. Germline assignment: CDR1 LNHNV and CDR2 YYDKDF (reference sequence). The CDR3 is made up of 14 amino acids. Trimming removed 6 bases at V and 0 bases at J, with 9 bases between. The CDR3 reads CATSRDSSNQPQHF. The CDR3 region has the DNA TGTGCCACCAGTCGAGATAGTAGCAATCAGCCCCAGCATTTT. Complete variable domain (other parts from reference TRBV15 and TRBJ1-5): DAMVIQNPRYQVTQFGKPVTLSCSQTLNHNVMYWYQQKSSQAPKLLFHYYDKDFNNEADTPDNFQSRRPNTSFCFLDIRSPGLGDTAMYLCATSRDSSNQPQHFGDGTRLSIL.

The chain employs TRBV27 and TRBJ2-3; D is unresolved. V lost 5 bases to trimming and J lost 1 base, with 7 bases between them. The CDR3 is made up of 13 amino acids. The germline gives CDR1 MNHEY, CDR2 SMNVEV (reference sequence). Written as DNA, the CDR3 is TGTGCCAGCAGTGGCCTCGGCACAGATACGCAGTATTTT. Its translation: CASSGLGTDTQYF.

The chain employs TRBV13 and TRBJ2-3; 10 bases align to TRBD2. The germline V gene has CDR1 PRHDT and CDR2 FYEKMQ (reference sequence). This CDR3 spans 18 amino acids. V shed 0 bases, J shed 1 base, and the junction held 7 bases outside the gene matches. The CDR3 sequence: CASSLGAGGPGGTDTQYF. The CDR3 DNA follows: TGTGCCAGCAGCTTAGGAGCGGGGGGGCCCGGAGGCACAGATACGCAGTATTTT.